These 5 T cell receptor beta chains share one sample of origin, sequenced in a study of cytomegalovirus exposure and HLA in healthy donors. PCR used 60 Vbeta primers and 13 Jbeta primers. TCRdb keeps only in-frame clones here, not all; method: immunoSEQ multiplex PCR. The repertoire holds under 200,000 clones, with about 75% as singletons. Sequenced input: PBMCs. All receptors derive from a woman between 40 and 50 years old in good health and CMV-seropositive.

This chain joins TRBV10-1 and TRBJ2-1, with 10 bases lining up with TRBD2. The length of the CDR3 is 17 residues. Germline lookup yields CDR1 WNHNN and CDR2 SYGVQD (reference sequence). V lost 5 bases to trimming and J lost 3 bases; unmatched junction nucleotides: 10. DNA of the CDR3: TGCGCCAGCAGTAAAGCGGGAGGGCCTAGGAGCTACAATGAGCAGTTCTTC. It specifies CASSKAGGPRSYNEQFF.

The chain joins TRBV2 to TRBJ1-3; 12 nucleotides match TRBD1. Germline assignment: CDR1 SNHLY and CDR2 FYNNEI. The CDR3 is made up of 15 amino acids. V lost 6 bases to trimming and J lost 2 bases; unmatched junction nucleotides: 2. The CDR3 region has the DNA TGTGCCAGCAGGCGGGACAGGGGGCCTGGAAACACCATATATTTT. Amino acids: CASRRDRGPGNTIYF. Supplemented by reference TRBV2 and TRBJ1-3, the full variable domain reads EPEVTQTPSHQVTQMGQEVILRCVPISNHLYFYWYRQILGQKVEFLVSFYNNEISEKSEIFDDQFSVERPDGSNFTLKIRSTKLEDSAMYFCASRRDRGPGNTIYFGEGSWLTVV.

The chain recombines TRBV4-2 with TRBJ1-2, with 10 bases matching TRBD1. V lost 1 base to trimming and J lost 4 bases; unmatched junction nucleotides: 3. The length of the CDR3 is 15 residues. Germline-derived CDR1 and CDR2 are LGHNA and YNFKEQ. CDR3 region: CASSQARDRGYGYTF. CDR3 bases: TGTGCCAGCAGCCAAGCACGGGACAGGGGCTATGGCTACACCTTC.

This chain uses TRBV6-5 with TRBJ1-2; 7 positions agree with TRBD1. Unmatched junction bases numbered 12, after V lost 2 bases and J lost 6 bases. The CDR3 runs to 16 residues. The germline V gene encodes CDR1 MNHEY and CDR2 SVGAGI. In DNA, the CDR3 is TGTGCCAGCAGTTACGGCACAGGGGATTTCACCAATGGCTACACCTTC. Its protein product is CASSYGTGDFTNGYTF.

The J gene is TRBJ1-2, the V gene TRBV2; D remains ambiguous. This CDR3 spans 16 amino acids. Trimming removed 5 bases from V and 4 bases from J, with 20 bases in between. The germline gives CDR1 SNHLY, CDR2 FYNNEI. The CDR3 here is CASSQTGVPTLYGYTF. DNA of the CDR3: TGTGCCAGCAGTCAGACCGGGGTCCCGACTCTCTATGGCTACACCTTC.